Sequencing of this TCR beta chain was carried out in a study of T-cell reconstitution after alpha-beta-depleted transplantation in children (dated by TCRdb to about 2016). Looking at the study overall: The study quantitatively tracked T-cell immune reconstitution after TCRalphabeta/CD19-depleted allogeneic hematopoietic cell transplantation in children using TCR repertoire profiling.

Libraries were made using PCR. TCRdb lists the instrument as Illumina HiSeq 2500. TCR library preparation used molecular barcoding, with unique molecular identifiers applied to normalize quantification of the TCRbeta repertoire. Starting from the raw public reads, TCRdb applied fastp trimming at Q25, assembled clones with MiXCR and retained in-frame beta chains. Rows matching on CDR3 protein sequence are summarized as one entry with the most common DNA and genes. The sample records over 550,000 distinct CDR3 sequences, under 12% of which are singletons. The top ten constitute less than 5% of the sample. Spanning cysteine to phenylalanine, the CDR3 consists of 13 amino acids. Only the CDR3 part of the read is kept: 39 bases, read in frame from the first base. V and J are truncated by 5 bases and 4 bases respectively, leaving an intervening sequence of 12 bases. The germline V gene (reference sequence) gives CDR1 as DFQATT and CDR2 as SNEGSKA.

There are many counts of this clonotype. Its cognate antigen has yet to be identified. The input lacks base qualities; no much larger clone sits a single base away. The chain employs TRBV20-1 and TRBJ2-4, and TRBD2 may be the D gene, going by 6 matching bases. Sequenced material: PBMCs from the stem cell graft donor, taken from the stem cell graft. This TCR derives from a human donor who donated a stem cell graft to a child with acute myeloid leukemia. DNA sequence: TGCAGTGCTCCCGGGACTGAGAAAAACATTCAGTACTTC. Translated, it gives CSAPGTEKNIQYF.